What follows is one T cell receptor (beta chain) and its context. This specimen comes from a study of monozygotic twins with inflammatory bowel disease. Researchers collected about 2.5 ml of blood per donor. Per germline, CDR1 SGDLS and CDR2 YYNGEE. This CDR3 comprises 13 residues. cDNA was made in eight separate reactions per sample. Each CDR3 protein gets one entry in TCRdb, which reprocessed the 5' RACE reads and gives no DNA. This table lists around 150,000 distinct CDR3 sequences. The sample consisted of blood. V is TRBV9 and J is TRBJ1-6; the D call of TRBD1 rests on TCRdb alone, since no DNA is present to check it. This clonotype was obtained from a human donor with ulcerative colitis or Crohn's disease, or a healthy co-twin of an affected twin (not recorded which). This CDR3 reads CASGTQYNSPLHF.